This T cell receptor beta chain derives from a study of glioma-infiltrating T cells. The iRepertoire nested amplicon-rescue multiplex PCR amplified TCR alpha and beta CDR3s from RNA. For one-step reverse transcription and amplification, about 85-400 ng of tissue mRNA or PBMC total RNA was used. Each CDR3 protein is one row after TCRdb ran MiXCR on the multiplex PCR reads. This table holds over 100,000 distinct CDR3 sequences, approximately 26% found once. In germline, CDR1 is MGHRA, CDR2 YSYEKL. CDR3 size: 16 residues. V lost 3 bases, J lost 1 base, and 8 bases stayed unmatched. As for this clonotype: Its antigen is undetermined.

Findings of the study overall: Tissue-blood divergence was below expectation in non-neoplastic patients, above in gliomas. Tissue and blood shared very few CDR3 sequences.

The sample comprised glioma tissue, nonneoplastic brain tissue, or PBMCs (not recorded which). This receptor was obtained from a human donor with low-grade glioma or glioblastoma, undergoing nonglioma brain surgery, or in good health (not recorded which). The chain couples TRBV4-1 to TRBJ1-1, with TRBD1 identical over 7 bases. The CDR3 sequence is CASSQALRQGNTEAFF. CDR3 coding DNA: TGCGCCAGCAGCCAGGCACTAAGACAGGGGAACACTGAAGCTTTCTTT.